Listed below are T cell receptor beta chains from one sample, sequenced in a study of cytomegalovirus exposure and HLA in healthy donors. This table comes from immunoSEQ multiplex PCR, and its TCRdb copy is limited to in-frame clones, with some not included. The data show approximately 88,000 clones, 60% to 80% seen once. The sequencing sample was made of PBMCs. The receptors derive from a man aged 60-69 years in good health and CMV-seronegative. The CDR3 runs from the conserved cysteine through the conserved F or W. Each record gives: J gene, CDR3 length, D gene, V gene, clone size, CDR3 DNA, CDR3 protein. A D gene is named only where the DNA matches it firmly. Clone size appears in some rows only: once, few, many, or a class for an expanded clone.

>TRBJ2-7|15|TRBD2|TRBV7-9|.
TGTGCCAGCAGTCGTACTAGCGGGAGCACCTACGAGCAGTACTTC
CASSRTSGSTYEQYF
>TRBJ1-1|17|.|TRBV18|few
TGTGCCAGCTCACCACCTTTTCGGGGGGGGATGAACACTGAAGCTTTCTTT
CASSPPFRGGMNTEAFF
>TRBJ1-2|14|.|TRBV5-4|.
TGTGCCAGCAGCTTGAGAACGGACAGTCCTGGCTACACCTTC
CASSLRTDSPGYTF
>TRBJ1-2|13|TRBD1|TRBV29-1|.
TGCAGCGTTGGGGGGGACAGAGTCTATGGCTACACCTTC
CSVGGDRVYGYTF
>TRBJ2-7|16|.|TRBV9|.
TGTGCCAGCAGCCCCCTGGGCGGGGCCCGGACTTACGAGCAGTACTTC
CASSPLGGARTYEQYF
>TRBJ1-5|15|.|TRBV19|.
TGTGCCAGTAGTATACTAGGCGGCCGGGGTCAGCCCCAGCATTTT
CASSILGGRGQPQHF
>TRBJ2-7|14|.|TRBV9|once
TGTGCCAGCAGCGTAGACACCCTCGTCAGCGAGCAGTACTTC
CASSVDTLVSEQYF
>TRBJ1-1|12|.|TRBV10-2|.
TGCGCCAGCAGGGCGGGAAACACTGAAGCTTTCTTT
CASRAGNTEAFF
>TRBJ2-7|16|TRBD1|TRBV9|.
TGTGCCAGCAGCGGGATGCCGGGACAGGGAATCGGCGAGCAGTACTTC
CASSGMPGQGIGEQYF
>TRBJ1-2|12|.|TRBV30|.
TGTGCCTGGATGCGGGGTAGCTATGGCTACACCTTC
CAWMRGSYGYTF
>TRBJ1-1|14|TRBD1|TRBV11-3|few
TGTGCCAGCAGCTCCGACACAGGGGCTAATGAAGCTTTCTTT
CASSSDTGANEAFF
>TRBJ2-7|14|TRBD1|TRBV6-5|.
TGTGCCAGCAGTTACTGGGACAGCTCCTACGAGCAGTACTTC
CASSYWDSSYEQYF
>TRBJ2-7|15|.|TRBV11-2|.
TGTGCCAGCAGCCCCTTGCGATCCCGTACCTACGAGCAGTACTTC
CASSPLRSRTYEQYF
>TRBJ1-2|19|.|TRBV6-4|.
TGTGCCAGCATCGAGGGAACGGGCGGCTTCTTAGGGAATAACTATGGCTACACCTTC
CASIEGTGGFLGNNYGYTF
>TRBJ2-2|17|.|TRBV28|.
TGTGCCAGCAACCCCCTTAGGGGGGGACTGGAAACCGGGGAGCTGTTTTTT
CASNPLRGGLETGELFF
>TRBJ1-2|13|TRBD1|TRBV2|many
TGTGCCAGCAGTGAAGAGACAGGGGGTGGCTACACCTTC
CASSEETGGGYTF
>TRBJ1-5|16|TRBD1|TRBV30|once
TGTGCCTGGAGTGTGGGACTGACAGGGGGGTATCAGCCCCAGCATTTT
CAWSVGLTGGYQPQHF
>TRBJ1-2|12|.|TRBV6-6|few
TGTGCCAGCAGTTTCACAGCCTATGGCTACACCTTC
CASSFTAYGYTF
>TRBJ2-5|14|TRBD1|TRBV7-3|.
TGTGCCAGCAGCTTTTCAGGGGGCCAAGAGACCCAGTACTTC
CASSFSGGQETQYF
>TRBJ1-5|13|TRBD1|TRBV7-9|.
TGTGCCAGTGCGGGACAGGGCAATCAGCCCCAGCATTTT
CASAGQGNQPQHF
>TRBJ2-4|14|TRBD1|TRBV19|once
TGTGCCAGTAGTAAAACAGGGGGCTATAACATTCAGTACTTC
CASSKTGGYNIQYF
>TRBJ2-2|17|.|TRBV29-1|.
TGCAGCGTTGAATCAGCCCCCCGGGGTAGTGTGGCCGGGGAGCTGTTTTTT
CSVESAPRGSVAGELFF
>TRBJ2-7|14|.|TRBV7-2|.
TGTGCCAGCAGCTCCTCTGGACTTCCCTACGAGCAGTACTTC
CASSSSGLPYEQYF
>TRBJ2-1|16|TRBD2|TRBV6-5|.
TGTGCCAGCAGTTACACTACTAGCGGGACGTACAATGAGCAGTTCTTC
CASSYTTSGTYNEQFF
>TRBJ2-7|15|.|TRBV9|.
TGTGCCAGCAGCCGGGGGTGGCAAGCCTCCTACGAGCAGTACTTC
CASSRGWQASYEQYF
>TRBJ1-1|11|.|TRBV2|.
TGTGCCAGCAGTAAGACAGCCGAAGCTTTCTTT
CASSKTAEAFF
>TRBJ1-1|16|TRBD1|TRBV5-1|few
TGCGCCAGCAGCTTGGCCTTGGACAGGGGGCTCACTGAAGCTTTCTTT
CASSLALDRGLTEAFF
>TRBJ2-4|15|.|TRBV2|.
TGTGCCAGCAGCCAAGCGAGCCCAGCCAAAAACATTCAGTACTTC
CASSQASPAKNIQYF
>TRBJ2-1|11|TRBD1|TRBV11-2|few
TGTGCCAGCAGCCCGACAGGGCTAGTATTCTTC
CASSPTGLVFF
>TRBJ2-7|16|TRBD2|TRBV9|.
TGTGCCAGCAGCGTAGGGCCGGCTAGCGGGGGCTACGAGCAGTACTTC
CASSVGPASGGYEQYF
>TRBJ2-5|15|.|TRBV7-2|few
TGTGCCAGCAGCTTAGCGGGGCTAGATTGGGAGACCCAGTACTTC
CASSLAGLDWETQYF
>TRBJ2-7|11|.|TRBV29-1|.
TGCAGCGTTCGAGTATCCTACGAGCAGTACTTC
CSVRVSYEQYF
>TRBJ2-1|15|.|TRBV9|.
TGTGCCAGCAGCGTAGGGGCAGGAAATTTCAATGAGCAGTTCTTC
CASSVGAGNFNEQFF
>TRBJ2-1|18|.|TRBV21-1|.
TGTGCCAGCGAGTCCGGGACTCCGACCCTTATGATCTACAATGAGCAGTTCTTC
CASESGTPTLMIYNEQFF
>TRBJ2-1|12|.|TRBV30|.
TGTGCCTGGTCGACTGGTCTCAATGAGCAGTTCTTC
CAWSTGLNEQFF
>TRBJ2-3|16|TRBD2|TRBV19|.
TGTGCCAGTAGTCCGACTAGCGGGAGGAATGGAGATACGCAGTATTTT
CASSPTSGRNGDTQYF
>TRBJ2-7|14|TRBD1|TRBV6-1|.
TGTGCCAGCAGTGCGGACAGGGCCTCCTACGAGCAGTACTTC
CASSADRASYEQYF
>TRBJ2-1|15|TRBD2|TRBV27|.
TGTGCCAGCAGTCTGGGACTAGCGGGAGTGTTTGAGCAGTTCTTC
CASSLGLAGVFEQFF
>TRBJ2-7|15|.|TRBV6-5|.
TGTGCCAGCAGGAGGGACTTTAAAAGCTCCTACGAGCAGTACTTC
CASRRDFKSSYEQYF
>TRBJ2-2|13|.|TRBV10-1|.
TGCGCCAGCAGTGGGAGGGTGCGCGGGGAGCTGTTTTTT
CASSGRVRGELFF
>TRBJ1-2|13|TRBD1|TRBV5-6|.
TGTGCCAGCAGCGACGGACAGGTCGGCGGCTACACCTTC
CASSDGQVGGYTF
>TRBJ1-2|16|TRBD1|TRBV27|.
TGTGCCAGCAGTTTATCGTCGCAGGGGGCCGTGTATGGCTACACCTTC
CASSLSSQGAVYGYTF
>TRBJ1-2|14|TRBD1|TRBV9|.
TGTGCCAGCAGCATAGGACAGGGGAACTATGGCTACACCTTC
CASSIGQGNYGYTF
>TRBJ2-5|16|.|TRBV21-1|.
TGTGCCAGCAGCAAAGGGTCAGGGAGGGTCCAAGAGACCCAGTACTTC
CASSKGSGRVQETQYF